The 28 T cell receptor beta chains listed next were all sequenced from one sample in a study of T cells after yellow fever vaccination. TCRdb fed the 5' RACE reads into MiXCR, producing one record per CDR3 protein. The sample shows some 670,000 distinct CDR3 sequences, around an eighth of them seen only once. The sample was PBMCs, taken on the day of the yellow fever booster vaccination. These receptors were obtained from a man aged 25-45 years who received the YFV17D yellow fever vaccine.

This clonotype was found a few times. The chain uses TRBV18 and TRBJ2-7; TRBD1 matches at 8 bases. Germline CDR1 and CDR2: KGHSH and LQKENI. The CDR3 extends over 19 amino acids. Trimming at V came to 3 bases and at J to 2 bases, leaving 18 bases not matched to a gene. The CDR3 sequence is CASSPEALKPGQATYEQYF. CDR3 DNA: TGTGCCAGCTCACCCGAAGCTCTCAAACCGGGACAGGCAACCTACGAGCAGTACTTC.

This clonotype was detected a few times. The J gene is TRBJ2-1, the V gene TRBV12-3 or TRBV12-4; tentatively, D is TRBD1 (6 bases). The V end lost 6 bases, the J end lost 8 bases, and 14 bases lay between the germline ends. The CDR3 sequence is 13 residues long. The CDR3 is CASSKGTFDEQFF. CDR3 bases: TGTGCCAGCAGCAAAGGGACATTCGATGAGCAGTTCTTC.

This clonotype was picked up a small number of times. The J gene is TRBJ2-1, the V gene TRBV12-3 or TRBV12-4; 9 bases map to TRBD2. The CDR3 sequence is 15 residues long. V shed 4 bases and J 7 bases; nucleotides not matched to a gene: 8. For the CDR3, the DNA is TGTGCCAGCAGTTCGTTTGAGCGGGAGGTAAATGAGCAGTTCTTC. Its translation is CASSSFEREVNEQFF.

The V and J genes are TRBV6-1 and TRBJ2-1, with D tentatively TRBD1 (5 bases). Germline values: CDR1 MNHNS, CDR2 SASEGT. CDR3 length equals 15 residues. The V gene lost 5 bases and the J gene lost 3 bases, with 14 bases spanning the gap. The CDR3 here is CASSKVPGFYNEQFF. The CDR3 nucleotides read TGTGCCAGCAGTAAGGTCCCAGGGTTCTACAATGAGCAGTTCTTC.

The rearrangement joins TRBV20-1 to TRBJ2-1, with 9 bases identical to TRBD2. CDR1 DFQATT and CDR2 SNEGSKA come from the germline V gene (reference sequence). CDR3 length equals 12 residues. V was pared by 3 bases and J by 8 bases, with 2 bases of the junction left unmatched. The DNA of the CDR3 is TGCAGTGCTAGCAGGACTAGCGATGAGCAGTTCTTC. This sequence encodes CSASRTSDEQFF.

The V gene is TRBV5-1, the J gene TRBJ2-3; perhaps TRBD1 as D (6 bases). Germline values: CDR1 SGHRS, CDR2 YFSETQ. The V end lost 0 bases, the J end lost 2 bases, and 19 bases lay between the germline ends. The CDR3 is 18 residues long. In DNA form, the CDR3 reads TGCGCCAGCAGCTTGGTTATGGGGGCTCTGGGGGCCACAGATACGCAGTATTTT. Protein sequence: CASSLVMGALGATDTQYF. Drawing the rest from reference TRBV5-1 and TRBJ2-3, the complete variable domain is KAGVTQTPRYLIKTRGQQVTLSCSPISGHRSVSWYQQTPGQGLQFLFEYFSETQRNKGNFPGRFSGRQFSNSRSEMNVSTLELGDSALYLCASSLVMGALGATDTQYFGPGTRLTVL.

The table lists this clonotype with a few counts. J is TRBJ2-7 and V is TRBV7-8, with D unclear. V was shortened by 8 bases and J by 3 bases, with 8 bases between the two germline ends. Germline V gene sequence: CDR1 SGHVS, CDR2 FQNEAQ. The CDR3 sequence is 11 residues long. CDR3 bases: TGTGCCAGCTTGGGGTACTACGAGCAGTACTTC. It is translated as CASLGYYEQYF.

The chain is built from TRBV19 and TRBJ2-2; a weak D match, TRBD1 (5 bases). CDR1 is LNHDA and CDR2 is SQIVND in the germline V gene (reference sequence). V lost 6 bases, J lost 2 bases, and 10 bases lay in between. The CDR3 covers 14 residues. CDR3 residues: CASRAGLNTGELFF. DNA of the CDR3: TGTGCCAGTAGGGCAGGGCTAAACACCGGGGAGCTGTTTTTT.

This rearrangement joins TRBV5-6 to TRBJ2-7, with D unresolved. CDR1 and CDR2 (germline): SGHDT, YYEEEE. V gave up 2 bases and J gave up 4 bases, with 7 bases separating them. This CDR3 has 12 amino acids. Written as DNA, the CDR3 is TGTGCCAGCAGCTTACGGCGGTACGAGCAGTACTTC. It specifies CASSLRRYEQYF.

This clonotype showed up just a few times. V and J are TRBV20-1 and TRBJ2-1; TRBD2 agrees at 7 bases. CDR1 is DFQATT and CDR2 is SNEGSKA in the germline V gene (reference sequence). The CDR3 has 12 residues. The J segment lost 3 bases and the V segment lost 8 bases, leaving 4 bases of the junction unmatched. The CDR3, as DNA: TGCAGTACTGGGACTATCTACAATGAGCAGTTCTTC. Protein: CSTGTIYNEQFF.

This clonotype was found many times. This chain links TRBV6-5 with TRBJ2-5; TRBD2 might be the D (5 bases). Between the trimmed V and J ends, which lost 0 bases and 6 bases, there was a span of 11 bases. The CDR3 covers 14 residues. CDR1 MNHEY and CDR2 SVGAGI come from the germline V gene. The chain's CDR3 is CASSYSMGVQTQYF. CDR3 bases: TGTGCCAGCAGTTACTCGATGGGAGTGCAGACCCAGTACTTC.

The V call is TRBV9, the J call TRBJ2-1; TRBD2 aligns across 9 bases. Losses at the gene ends were 4 bases for V and 6 bases for J; bases not matched to a gene: 8. Looked up from germline, CDR1 is SGDLS and CDR2 is YYNGEE. The CDR3 has 15 residues. The CDR3 DNA reads as TGTGCCAGCAGCTTCCGTGCGGGAGGGGGCAATGAGCAGTTCTTC. Amino acids: CASSFRAGGGNEQFF.

This chain joins TRBV18 and TRBJ2-3; 8 bases match TRBD2. The length of the CDR3 is 17 residues. With 3 bases clipped from V and 6 bases from J, the junction kept 14 bases outside the gene matches. CDR1 and CDR2 (germline): KGHSH, LQKENI. In DNA, the CDR3 is TGTGCCAGCTCACCGAATTTAGGGCGGGAGGAGGCGGATACGCAGTATTTT. This encodes CASSPNLGREEADTQYF.

This clonotype was seen only a few times. The J gene is TRBJ2-1, the V gene TRBV9; tentative D call: TRBD2 (6 bases). CDR3 size: 17 residues. The germline V and J ends were trimmed by 0 bases and 5 bases, with 18 bases remaining between them. CDR1 SGDLS and CDR2 YYNGEE come from the germline V gene. CDR3 sequence reads: CASSVARGGRTNNEQFF. DNA of the CDR3: TGTGCCAGCAGCGTAGCTCGGGGCGGGCGGACTAACAATGAGCAGTTCTTC.

This clonotype was seen a few times. The V and J genes are TRBV6-2 or TRBV6-3 and TRBJ2-1; D uncertain. Germline CDR1 reads MNHEY; CDR2 reads SVGEGT. The V gene lost 6 bases and the J gene lost 7 bases, with 7 bases spanning the gap. The CDR3 is 11 amino acids. CDR3 nucleotides: TGTGCCAGCAGGAAAACAAATGAGCAGTTCTTC. Protein: CASRKTNEQFF.

This clonotype was counted between two and nine times. The DNA of the CDR3 is TGTGCCAGCAGCCAAGTAGCCAAAAACATTCAGTACTTC. As protein: CASSQVAKNIQYF. The chain links TRBV3-1 to TRBJ2-4; D call uncertain. The CDR3 has 13 amino acids. V dropped 1 base and J dropped 0 bases, with 1 base sitting between them. The germline V gene has CDR1 LGHDT and CDR2 YNNKEL (reference sequence).

This clonotype was seen only a few times. DNA for the CDR3: TGTGCCAGCAGCGATGGCGGGAGCACAGATACGCAGTATTTT. This sequence encodes CASSDGGSTDTQYF. This chain links TRBV9 with TRBJ2-3, with D tentatively TRBD2 (5 bases). Trimming cost V 3 bases and J 0 bases, with 8 bases left between them. This CDR3 region has 14 residues. The germline V gene has CDR1 SGDLS and CDR2 YYNGEE.

This clonotype was detected only a few times. The V call is TRBV7-2, the J call TRBJ2-3, with 8 positions matching TRBD2. Germline trimming cut 1 base from V and 11 bases from J; bases unmatched to any gene: 8. This CDR3 is built from 14 residues. Germline V gene lookup returns CDR1 SGHTA and CDR2 FQGNSA. The CDR3 is CASSLGLAGTQQYF. CDR3 in DNA: TGTGCCAGCAGCTTAGGTCTAGCGGGCACCCAGCAGTATTTT.

This chain uses TRBV10-3 with TRBJ2-1; 9 bases match TRBD2. CDR1 ENHRY and CDR2 SYGVKD come from the germline V gene. The V gene end was trimmed by 0 bases and the J gene end by 8 bases; junction bases not matched to a gene: 5. CDR3 size: 15 residues. CDR3 in DNA: TGTGCCATCAGTGAGTCGGCGGGAGGGCCGGATGAGCAGTTCTTC. It yields the protein CAISESAGGPDEQFF.

V gene TRBV12-3 or TRBV12-4 combines with J gene TRBJ1-1; 7 nucleotides agree with TRBD1. The CDR3 runs 13 residues. Unmatched junction bases numbered 5, after V lost 5 bases and J lost 5 bases. The CDR3 protein is CASSTTGLTEAFF. In DNA form, the CDR3 reads TGTGCCAGCAGTACGACAGGGCTGACTGAAGCTTTCTTT.

The genes are TRBV29-1 and TRBJ2-5, with D perhaps TRBD1 (6 bases). Germline V gives CDR1 SQVTM, CDR2 ANQGSEA. This CDR3 has 13 amino acids. V was pared by 2 bases and J by 5 bases, with 12 bases between. CDR3 DNA sequence: TGCAGCGTTGAATACAGGGTGGGGGAGACCCAGTACTTC. Protein product: CSVEYRVGETQYF.

The chain is built from TRBV14 and TRBJ1-1; a possible D gene is TRBD1 (6 bases). The V end was cut by 1 base, the J end by 1 base, with 10 bases between. The germline gives CDR1 SGHDN, CDR2 FVKESK. The CDR3 extends over 15 amino acids. CDR3 sequence (DNA): TGTGCCAGCAGCCAAGCTCTGGGACAGAACACTGAAGCTTTCTTT. Protein sequence: CASSQALGQNTEAFF.

This clonotype was counted only a few times. The chain combines TRBV7-2 with TRBJ1-2; possible D gene TRBD1, 5 bases. This CDR3 has 15 residues. V was cut by 7 bases and J by 3 bases, with 18 bases left in between. Germline V CDR1 and CDR2: SGHTA, FQGNSA. The CDR3 sequence: CASTTSPGGDYGYTF. The CDR3 region has the DNA TGTGCCAGCACCACTTCACCCGGGGGGGACTATGGCTACACCTTC.

This clonotype came up a few times. This chain joins TRBV10-1 and TRBJ2-7, with D unresolved. Germline V gene sequence: CDR1 WNHNN, CDR2 SYGVQD (reference sequence). V was clipped by 0 bases and J by 9 bases, with 12 bases between them. The CDR3 consists of 13 residues. The CDR3 DNA sequence: TGCGCCAGCAGTGAGTCGATCTCGACTGTGCAGTACTTC. This sequence encodes CASSESISTVQYF.

The chain uses TRBV10-3 and TRBJ2-7; a weak D match, TRBD1 (5 bases). Germline CDR1 and CDR2: ENHRY and SYGVKD. The length of the CDR3 is 14 residues. V lost 5 bases to trimming and J lost 2 bases, with 13 bases between them. CDR3 protein: CAISHRQGTYEQYF. CDR3 nucleotide sequence: TGTGCCATCAGTCATCGTCAGGGAACCTACGAGCAGTACTTC.

This clonotype appeared many times. This chain uses TRBV9 with TRBJ2-1; D is tentatively TRBD1 or TRBD2 (6 bases each). The CDR3 contains 17 residues. CDR1 is SGDLS and CDR2 is YYNGEE in the germline V gene. Trimming pared 4 bases from V and 4 bases from J, leaving 21 bases between. In DNA, the CDR3 is TGTGCCAGCAGCTCGAGCAGGGGAGGAGGCGGGTACAATGAGCAGTTCTTC. It translates to CASSSSRGGGGYNEQFF.

In its sample, this clonotype was seen many times. The V call is TRBV7-9, the J call TRBJ2-5, with TRBD1 as a possible D gene (5 bases). The CDR3 spans 15 residues. The germline V gene has CDR1 SEHNR and CDR2 FQNEAQ (reference sequence). Between the trimmed V and J ends, which lost 4 bases and 4 bases, there was a span of 16 bases. This CDR3 reads CASSSTAGLGETQYF. The CDR3, as DNA: TGTGCCAGCAGCTCGACCGCAGGGCTAGGAGAGACCCAGTACTTC.

This clonotype was seen more than once but under ten times. This sequence joins TRBV6-2 or TRBV6-3 and TRBJ2-2, with a weak D call TRBD2 (5 bases). The V and J ends lost 7 bases and 5 bases respectively, with 17 bases between them. Germline CDR1 reads MNHEY; CDR2 reads SVGEGT. The CDR3 totals 15 residues. This chain's CDR3 is CASTSSKSWTGELFF. Here the CDR3 DNA reads TGTGCCAGCACATCTAGCAAATCTTGGACCGGGGAGCTGTTTTTT.